Included here is one T cell receptor (beta chain) sequence, with context. The data were taken from a study of neoadjuvant anti-PD-1 for oral cavity cancer. The ends were cut back, 7 bases at V and 5 bases at J, with 20 bases in the middle. This CDR3 region has 15 residues. Germline V gene data show CDR1 as LNHDA and CDR2 as SQIVND (reference sequence). Sequencing was performed with immunoSEQ multiplex PCR; in TCRdb, only in-frame clones are kept and a portion is missing. The table includes roughly 14,000 clones, roughly two thirds detected once. The chain has TRBV19 and TRBJ1-1; D gene uncertain. Source: PBMCs, taken before nivolumab (anti-PD-1) treatment. The source is a person between 40 and 85 years old with oral cavity squamous cell carcinoma. This CDR3 is CASTTRKAPGTEAFF. The CDR3 DNA reads as TGTGCCAGTACCACGAGAAAGGCCCCTGGGACTGAAGCTTTCTTT.